This T cell receptor (beta chain) is drawn from a study of blood T cells in healthy people across ages (dated by TCRdb to the mid-2010s). A note on the overall study: Template switching captured roughly one uniquely barcoded TCR beta cDNA molecule per two T cells in model experiments. The study analyzed two additional independent replicas of 1 million unique cDNA reads from the same blood draw for two donors, one aged 18 to 30 and one aged 80 or older. The donors were split into four age groups: young (average about 15 years), middle-aged (about 40), aged (approximately 59) and long-lived (about 74). To avoid experimental bias, donors of different ages were randomly spread across the sequencing lanes. To track age-related changes in TCR beta repertoire diversity, the study relied on deep sequencing normalized with unique cDNA molecular identifiers.

Paper-wide results and their limitations: The percentage of naive T cells measured by flow cytometry correlated strongly with observed TCR beta diversity. Compared with the aged group, the long-lived group had more naive CD4+ T cells, fewer expanded clones and increased TCR diversity, a pattern suggesting age selection. Bulk unsorted PBMC profiling prevented conclusive comparison of naive and antigen-experienced compartments. Observed TCR beta diversity per million T cells fell roughly linearly with age, and a significant reduction was already apparent by age around 40. Estimates of total diversity based on one million sequenced T cells were considered lower bounds and underestimates. Because donor CMV infection status was unknown, age-related changes in expanded clonotypes were potentially confounded.

Library preparation employed 5' RACE. Sequencing used an Illumina HiSeq 2500. The second PCR ran for about 7 to 11 cycles and used a J-beta primer mix along with a sample-barcoded 5' primer. A template-switch 5' adaptor carrying 12 random nucleotides introduced a unique molecular identifier onto each TCR beta cDNA molecule. At least 2.5 million CDR3-containing paired-end reads were obtained from each sample. The Mint cDNA synthesis kit, primed by a TRBC-specific oligonucleotide, was used to synthesize first-strand cDNA from all RNA. Following uracil-DNA glycosylase treatment, a first 18-cycle PCR with universal primers M1SS and BC2_uni_R was performed on all cDNA. In the authors' own workflow: For normalization, 1 million high-quality reads, each with a distinct molecular identifier, were randomly selected from each sample. Instead of being binned into consensus sequences, reads with shared molecular identifiers were discarded. MiTCR, run with a Q25 quality threshold and the strictest error-elimination algorithm, handled CDR3 identification, clonotype clustering and error correction. A nonparametric unseen species model using Euler transformation provided a lower-bound estimate of total TCR beta diversity. In TCRdb, the public reads were trimmed at Q25 with fastp and aligned with MiXCR, with productive beta chains retained. Each CDR3 protein appears once, grouped with its most common genes and DNA. The V and J calls shown here were made by TCRdb, not taken from the authors' results. Recorded for this sample are hundreds of thousands of distinct CDR3 sequences; about 20% of them occurred a single time. The top ten constitute 20% to 25% of the sample.

Donors were 40 or so systemically healthy Caucasian individuals from Russia aged roughly 6 to 95 years. About 9.1 milliliters of peripheral blood were collected from each donor into EDTA-treated Vacutainer tubes. PBMCs were isolated by Ficoll-Paque density-gradient centrifugation, with at least 6.5 million obtained per sample. Trizol reagent was used to extract total RNA from the PBMCs, yielding at least 5.5 micrograms per sample. The percentages of naive CD45RAhigh/CD27high T cells were determined by flow cytometry on a PBMC aliquot from every donor. There are a few counts of this clonotype. Its antigen specificity is not known. Base qualities are missing; no much larger clone stands one base away. Inclusive of the bounding cysteine and phenylalanine, the CDR3 is 18 residues long. Only the CDR3 part of the read is kept: 54 bases, read in frame from the first base. V loses 5 bases of germline sequence and J loses 0 bases, and the interval between the two ends is 17 bases. Taken from the germline V gene (reference sequence), the CDR1 and CDR2 loops are SEHNR and FQNEAQ.

Rearrangement joined TRBV7-9 to TRBJ2-6; the D segment may tentatively be TRBD1 or TRBD2, each giving 6 matched bases. The clonotype comes from a man in his 70s in good health. The source material was blood. The DNA is TGTGCCAGCAGCCAAATACAGGGACTCCTCTCTGGGGCCAACGTCCTGACTTTC. This encodes CASSQIQGLLSGANVLTF.